The 17 T cell receptor beta chains below all came from one sample that was sequenced in a study of T cell changes during pregnancy in multiple sclerosis. Measured with immunoSEQ multiplex PCR; TCRdb has only the in-frame clones, and not every one. This table has approximately 45,000 clones, about 91% appearing once. The specimen was CD4+ T cells from peripheral blood mononuclear cells, collected in the second trimester of pregnancy. The receptors here all came from a female donor in good health, enrolled as a control in a pregnancy study.

The chain couples TRBV7-3 to TRBJ2-5; weak D call: TRBD1 (6 bases). Trimming took 5 bases from V and 3 from J, leaving 10 bases between them. Germline CDR1 reads SGHTA; CDR2 reads FQGTGA. This CDR3 is built from 13 residues. CDR3 coding DNA: TGTGCCAGCAGCAAGGGGGTTGAAGAGACCCAGTACTTC. The encoded protein is CASSKGVEETQYF.

The J gene is TRBJ1-2, the V gene TRBV5-6, with TRBD1 as a possible D gene (5 bases). V lost 0 bases and J 7 bases, leaving 10 bases between the germline ends. Germline values: CDR1 SGHDT, CDR2 YYEEEE. The CDR3 spans 13 residues. The CDR3 nucleotides read TGTGCCAGCAGCTTGGTCAGGGTAGGTGGCTACACCTTC. It is translated as CASSLVRVGGYTF.

The J gene is TRBJ1-5, the V gene TRBV7-2; TRBD1 aligns across 7 bases. V trimming: 1 base; J trimming: 6 bases; junction bases outside the gene matches: 12. This CDR3 region has 17 residues. Germline CDR1 reads SGHTA; CDR2 reads FQGNSA. This chain's CDR3 is CASSLGGRTGWAQPQHF. The CDR3 bases are TGTGCCAGCAGCTTAGGTGGACGGACAGGTTGGGCTCAGCCCCAGCATTTT.

V gene TRBV30 combines with J gene TRBJ1-5; 10 nucleotides match TRBD1. J gave up 6 bases and V 2 bases, and 7 bases lay outside the gene matches. Germline values: CDR1 GTSNPN, CDR2 SVGIG (reference sequence). CDR3 size: 15 residues. The CDR3 DNA reads TGTGCCTGGAGTCGGGACAGGGGTTTGGGTCAGCCCCAGCATTTT. Its translation: CAWSRDRGLGQPQHF.

The V and J genes are TRBV19 and TRBJ1-1; 8 nucleotides line up with TRBD1. V dropped 2 bases and J dropped 5; count of bases not matched to a gene: 7. The V gene's germline CDR1 is LNHDA and CDR2 SQIVND (reference sequence). The CDR3 runs 15 residues. CDR3 amino acids: CASSIYGQGRTEAFF. Written as DNA, the CDR3 is TGTGCCAGTAGTATATATGGACAGGGCAGGACTGAAGCTTTCTTT.

About this clone: One end of the junction is discordant with germline, which a read error may explain. This chain uses TRBV19 with TRBJ2-2, with a weak D call TRBD1 (6 bases). CDR3 length: 15 amino acids. Germline V gives CDR1 LNHDA, CDR2 SQIVND (reference sequence). The CDR3 here is CASRIGTSNTGELFF. The CDR3 region has the DNA TGTGCCAGTAGAATAGGGACATCGAACACCGGGGAGCTGTTTTTT.

The chain joins TRBV5-8 to TRBJ1-2; weak D call: TRBD1 (6 bases). Per the germline V gene, CDR1 is SGHTS and CDR2 is YDEGEE. This CDR3 comprises 13 residues. Trimming left V 4 bases short and J 0 bases short, with 7 bases between. The CDR3 protein is CASSRDTNYGYTF. The CDR3 DNA sequence: TGTGCCAGCAGCCGGGACACTAACTATGGCTACACCTTC.

The chain employs TRBV29-1 and TRBJ2-5; 8 bases align to TRBD1. With V trimmed by 7 bases and J by 2 bases, 3 bases remained unmatched. CDR1 and CDR2 from the germline V gene are SQVTM and ANQGSEA. The CDR3 sequence is 12 residues long. The CDR3 spells CSGRQGQETQYF. In nucleotides, the CDR3 is TGCAGCGGTCGACAGGGGCAAGAGACCCAGTACTTC.

About this clone itself: One junction end does not reproduce the germline sequence, and a read error may be involved. This chain links TRBV5-1 with TRBJ2-7; D gene ambiguous. The CDR3 has 16 amino acids. The germline CDR1 and CDR2 sequences are SGHRS and YFSETQ. CDR3 protein: CASSLGFSGVSSEQYF. The CDR3 DNA follows: TGCGCCAGCAGCTTGGGATTTTCTGGAGTGTCCTCCGAGCAGTACTTC.

This chain uses TRBV5-1 with TRBJ1-1, with a weak D call TRBD1 (5 bases). Trimming removed 0 bases from V and 2 bases from J, with 8 bases in between. CDR3 size: 14 residues. Germline V gene data show CDR1 as SGHRS and CDR2 as YFSETQ. In DNA, the CDR3 is TGCGCCAGCAGCTTGGGACAGAAAAACACTGAAGCTTTCTTT. Protein sequence: CASSLGQKNTEAFF.

The V gene is TRBV11-3, the J gene TRBJ1-1; no clear D. This CDR3 contains 15 residues. Trimming stripped 0 bases from V and 1 base from J, with 9 bases between. The V gene's germline CDR1 is SGHNT and CDR2 YENEEA. The CDR3 region has the DNA TGTGCCAGCAGCTTAGATTCCGGAGAGAACACTGAAGCTTTCTTT. Protein product: CASSLDSGENTEAFF.

This chain uses TRBV27 with TRBJ1-6; maybe TRBD1 (5 bases). The germline CDR1 and CDR2 sequences are MNHEY and SMNVEV (reference sequence). CDR3 size: 15 residues. Trimming took off 0 bases at V and 9 bases at J, with 12 bases between the two ends. Here the CDR3 DNA reads TGTGCCAGCAGTTTATCTCAGGGTTCGGGTTCACCCCTCCACTTT. It specifies CASSLSQGSGSPLHF.

The chain combines TRBV6-1 with TRBJ1-2, with D uncertain. Germline-derived CDR1 and CDR2 are MNHNS and SASEGT. The CDR3 spans 17 residues. Trimming took 1 base from V and 3 from J, leaving 18 bases between them. The CDR3 loop reads CASSEGLAFPLDYGYTF. In DNA form, the CDR3 reads TGTGCCAGCAGTGAAGGGCTCGCATTCCCATTGGACTATGGCTACACCTTC.

The chain has TRBV9 and TRBJ1-1; D is unclear. This CDR3 has 14 residues. Germline loops: CDR1 SGDLS, CDR2 YYNGEE. Trimming took off 4 bases at V and 0 bases at J, with 10 bases between the two ends. CDR3 in amino acids: CASSLAVMNTEAFF. CDR3 nucleotide sequence: TGTGCCAGCAGCTTAGCTGTTATGAACACTGAAGCTTTCTTT.

J is TRBJ1-2 and V is TRBV18; D gene unclear. The germline V and J ends were trimmed by 3 bases and 4 bases, with 12 bases remaining between them. Germline-derived CDR1 and CDR2 are KGHSH and LQKENI. The CDR3 sequence is 14 residues long. CDR3 residues: CASSPRTEGYGYTF. CDR3 sequence (DNA): TGTGCCAGCTCACCCCGGACGGAGGGCTATGGCTACACCTTC.

The chain uses TRBV7-3 and TRBJ2-1; 8 nucleotides align to TRBD1. V shed 2 bases and J 8 bases; nucleotides not matched to a gene: 11. Germline V gene sequence: CDR1 SGHTA, CDR2 FQGTGA. The CDR3 sequence is 16 residues long. The CDR3 here is CASSLVGSGRGHEQFF. The CDR3 nucleotides are TGTGCCAGCAGCTTAGTGGGCTCGGGCAGGGGGCATGAGCAGTTCTTC.

The gene calls are TRBV7-2 and TRBJ1-2; no clear D gene. Looked up from germline, CDR1 is SGHTA and CDR2 is FQGNSA. The ends were cut back, 7 bases at V and 1 base at J, with 13 bases in the middle. There are 14 residues in the CDR3. The CDR3 nucleotides are TGTGCCAGCAACCGGGATGGCGTTAACTATGGCTACACCTTC. Amino acid sequence: CASNRDGVNYGYTF.